Listed below are T cell receptor beta chains from one sample, sequenced in a study of T-cell memory formation after mild COVID-19. TCRdb reprocessed the 5' RACE reads via MiXCR and lists one record per CDR3 protein. The profile shows about 440,000 distinct CDR3 sequences, 20% of them singletons. Sequencing was carried out using PBMCs or a T cell subset sorted from them (not recorded which). Receptors originate from an adult woman who had mild COVID-19 (a few samples of this study predate the infection). Cell type and time point are not known. CDR3s include the opening cysteine and the closing phenylalanine or tryptophan. Some rows mark clone size as missing; the rest say once, few, many or name a class of expanded clone.

v_call: TRBV23-1; clone_size: -; cdr3_aa: CASSHLTSDYSYEQYF
v_call: TRBV6-5; clone_size: -; cdr3_aa: CASSYSKLDGSTDTQYF
v_call: TRBV14; clone_size: few; cdr3_aa: CASSHARGESYTF
v_call: TRBV2; clone_size: few; cdr3_aa: CASRRQGWENTEAFF
v_call: TRBV7-3; clone_size: -; cdr3_aa: CASGGRGGNTGELFF
v_call: TRBV12-3/TRBV12-4; clone_size: few; cdr3_aa: CASSLAEPRQYSGNTIYF
v_call: TRBV9; clone_size: -; cdr3_aa: CASSAQISSYGYTF
v_call: TRBV4-3; clone_size: -; cdr3_aa: CASSQVAGEGAYEQYF
v_call: TRBV7-2; clone_size: -; cdr3_aa: CASAVALAGAAEQFF
v_call: TRBV20-1; clone_size: -; cdr3_aa: CSASTGTSRNEQFF
v_call: TRBV7-8; clone_size: -; cdr3_aa: CASGGEAASNQPQHF
v_call: TRBV11-2; clone_size: -; cdr3_aa: CASRKLAGAYEQYF
v_call: TRBV5-1; clone_size: many; cdr3_aa: CASSLESSGANVLTF
v_call: TRBV28; clone_size: few; cdr3_aa: CASSLTSYNSPLHF
v_call: TRBV7-9; clone_size: many; cdr3_aa: CASMRNTGELFF
v_call: TRBV5-1; clone_size: -; cdr3_aa: CASSSELSSYNEQFF
v_call: TRBV7-9; clone_size: -; cdr3_aa: CASTTGSSGYIEQYF
v_call: TRBV24-1; clone_size: -; cdr3_aa: CATSDQHYEQYF
v_call: TRBV20-1; clone_size: -; cdr3_aa: CSARGLAEEYF
v_call: TRBV6-1; clone_size: -; cdr3_aa: CASSEDTGNYGYTF
v_call: TRBV7-2; clone_size: few; cdr3_aa: CASSLGQFGQPQHF
v_call: TRBV9; clone_size: -; cdr3_aa: CASSVSNGQGATDTQYF
v_call: TRBV2; clone_size: few; cdr3_aa: CASGKGPGTDTQYF
v_call: TRBV7-6; clone_size: few; cdr3_aa: CASSLTGLSNQPQHF
v_call: TRBV11-1; clone_size: few; cdr3_aa: CASSLGWGPDTEAFF
v_call: TRBV7-9; clone_size: -; cdr3_aa: CASSLKGLELSGELFF
v_call: TRBV30; clone_size: few; cdr3_aa: CAWSDMTDTQYF
v_call: TRBV27; clone_size: few; cdr3_aa: CASSNGAGNIQYF
v_call: TRBV20-1; clone_size: few; cdr3_aa: CSARDRGLGNTEAFF
v_call: TRBV12-3/TRBV12-4; clone_size: few; cdr3_aa: CASTEAGKNRQFF
v_call: TRBV2; clone_size: -; cdr3_aa: CASSDGTVGSTDTQYF
v_call: TRBV4-1; clone_size: -; cdr3_aa: CASSQETSGGVYTQYF
v_call: TRBV30; clone_size: -; cdr3_aa: CASFRGGRGEKLFF
v_call: TRBV7-2; clone_size: -; cdr3_aa: CASSLIPASLYNEQFF
v_call: TRBV7-2; clone_size: -; cdr3_aa: CASSSPGAVPNEKLFF
v_call: TRBV12-3/TRBV12-4; clone_size: few; cdr3_aa: CASSLGSLNLAKNIQYF
v_call: TRBV28; clone_size: -; cdr3_aa: CASSFPETKRTEAFF
v_call: TRBV4-3; clone_size: few; cdr3_aa: CASSQDWDKDYEQYF